This TCR beta chain was documented in a study of siplizumab effects on memory and regulatory T cells. Whole-study results and caveats: The study found that mappable alloreactive CD4+ clones averaged roughly 70% Treg-derived with siplizumab and approximately 27% in controls. In unstimulated cells, naive T cells appeared more diverse than memory T cells and seemed major alloresponse contributors.

About this clone: What it binds is not known.

Method: immunoSEQ multiplex PCR; TCRdb's copy keeps in-frame clones and lacks some. This sample carries approximately 52,000 clones, about 97% of them seen once, and the ten largest clones take approximately 0.6%. CDR3 size: 16 residues. Germline CDR1 and CDR2: SGHTA and FQGNSA. Trimming cost V 1 base and J 5 bases, with 14 bases left between them. The genes are TRBV7-2 and TRBJ2-2; D perhaps matches TRBD2 (5 bases). This TCR was recovered from a human donor in good health. The sample consisted of naive CD4+ T cells sorted from blood. This CDR3 is CASSLDGGSHTGELFF. CDR3 DNA: TGTGCCAGCAGCTTAGACGGAGGTTCCCATACCGGGGAGCTGTTTTTT.